One and the same sample provided the 10 T cell receptor beta chains below, sequenced in a study of neurological immune-mediated disorders. Each CDR3 protein is one row after TCRdb ran MiXCR on the 5' RACE reads. The data contain approximately 37,000 distinct CDR3 sequences, about 3.8% of them seen just once; the ten biggest clones take up roughly 2%. The source material was PBMCs. Every receptor here comes from a man aged 25 to 45 with multiple sclerosis.

This clonotype was detected ten times or more. The rearrangement joins TRBV7-9 to TRBJ2-2; D is uncertain. The CDR3 runs to 14 residues. Trimming removed 4 bases at V and 5 bases at J, with 11 bases between. In germline, CDR1 is SEHNR, CDR2 FQNEAQ (reference sequence). DNA for the CDR3: TGTGCCAGCAGCTCCTTGACTGTTACCGGGGAGCTGTTTTTT. This encodes CASSSLTVTGELFF. The whole variable domain, filled in from reference TRBV7-9 and TRBJ2-2, reads DTGVSQNPRHKITKRGQNVTFRCDPISEHNRLYWYRQTLGQGPEFLTYFQNEAQLEKSRLLSDRFSAERPKGSFSTLEIQRTEQGDSAMYLCASSSLTVTGELFFGEGSRLTVL.

This clonotype was recorded a few times. This sequence joins TRBV7-2 and TRBJ2-7; TRBD1 agrees at 8 bases. Per the germline V gene, CDR1 is SGHTA and CDR2 is FQGNSA. V lost 5 bases and J lost 4; bases outside the gene matches: 7. CDR3 size: 14 residues. The CDR3 sequence: CASSPFDRGYEQYF. CDR3 DNA sequence: TGTGCCAGCAGCCCCTTTGACAGGGGTTACGAGCAGTACTTC.

This clonotype was counted many times. The gene calls are TRBV7-2 and TRBJ2-5; TRBD1 matches 9 bases. CDR1 and CDR2 (germline): SGHTA, FQGNSA. V lost 4 bases to trimming and J lost 5 bases; unmatched junction nucleotides: 5. The CDR3 extends over 14 amino acids. The chain's CDR3 is CASSSTGQGETQYF. The CDR3 DNA reads TGTGCCAGCAGCTCAACCGGACAGGGGGAGACCCAGTACTTC.

This clonotype was recorded at least ten times. This sequence joins TRBV29-1 and TRBJ2-7, with D perhaps assigned TRBD1 or TRBD2 (9 bases each). Germline V gene data show CDR1 as SQVTM and CDR2 as ANQGSEA. V dropped 6 bases and J dropped 0 bases, with 21 bases sitting between them. The CDR3 is made up of 16 amino acids. The CDR3 nucleotides read TGCAGCGTAGCGGGGGGAACAGGGGGCAGCTCCTACGAGCAGTACTTC. It encodes CSVAGGTGGSSYEQYF.

This clonotype has a count of ten or more. The chain recombines TRBV12-3 or TRBV12-4 with TRBJ2-3; no firm D call. V was pared by 6 bases and J by 2 bases, with 12 bases between. The CDR3 is 14 amino acids. For the CDR3, the DNA is TGTGCCAGCAGAACCGGGCCGTACACAGATACGCAGTATTTT. This translates into CASRTGPYTDTQYF.

This clonotype was seen repeatedly, ten times or more. This rearrangement joins TRBV4-1 to TRBJ2-1; 7 bases are shared with TRBD2. Germline lookup yields CDR1 MGHRA and CDR2 YSYEKL. V dropped 1 base and J dropped 2; count of bases not matched to a gene: 5. The CDR3 has 16 residues. The CDR3 sequence is CASSQGPGLTYNEQFF. The CDR3, as DNA: TGCGCCAGCAGCCAAGGCCCGGGACTAACCTACAATGAGCAGTTCTTC.

In this sample, this clonotype is medium-sized (0.01 to 0.1%). The chain employs TRBV29-1 and TRBJ2-3; 7 nucleotides agree with TRBD2. The CDR3 is made up of 14 amino acids. Germline V gene lookup returns CDR1 SQVTM and CDR2 ANQGSEA. V lost 6 bases and J lost 2; bases outside the gene matches: 8. CDR3 in amino acids: CSVSGTLLTDTQYF. CDR3 DNA sequence: TGCAGCGTCAGCGGGACCCTCCTCACAGATACGCAGTATTTT.

The CDR3 loop reads CASTLEDTIYF. DNA of the CDR3: TGTGCCAGCACCCTCGAAGACACCATATATTTT. V is TRBV7-9 and J is TRBJ1-3; no clear D gene. Trimming removed 7 bases at V and 8 bases at J, with 9 bases between. This CDR3 spans 11 amino acids. Germline CDR1 is SEHNR and CDR2 is FQNEAQ (reference sequence). The full variable domain, with the rest looked up from reference TRBV7-9 and TRBJ1-3, is DTGVSQNPRHKITKRGQNVTFRCDPISEHNRLYWYRQTLGQGPEFLTYFQNEAQLEKSRLLSDRFSAERPKGSFSTLEIQRTEQGDSAMYLCASTLEDTIYFGEGSWLTVV.

Ten or more counts support this clonotype. This chain joins TRBV6-5 and TRBJ2-7; D is possibly TRBD1 (5 bases). The germline V gene has CDR1 MNHEY and CDR2 SVGAGI. V lost 0 bases and J lost 3, with 18 bases in between. The CDR3 length is 17 residues. The chain's CDR3 is CASSYSSVTVTNYEQYF. DNA for the CDR3: TGTGCCAGCAGTTACTCGAGCGTGACAGTTACTAACTACGAGCAGTACTTC.

This clonotype was recorded at least ten times. The genes are TRBV6-6 and TRBJ2-1; D is unclear. V was cut by 5 bases and J by 8 bases, with 4 bases left in between. There are 10 residues in the CDR3. Germline V gives CDR1 MNHNY, CDR2 SVGAGI (reference sequence). Here the CDR3 reads CASSDHEQFF. DNA for the CDR3: TGTGCCAGCAGTGACCATGAGCAGTTCTTC.